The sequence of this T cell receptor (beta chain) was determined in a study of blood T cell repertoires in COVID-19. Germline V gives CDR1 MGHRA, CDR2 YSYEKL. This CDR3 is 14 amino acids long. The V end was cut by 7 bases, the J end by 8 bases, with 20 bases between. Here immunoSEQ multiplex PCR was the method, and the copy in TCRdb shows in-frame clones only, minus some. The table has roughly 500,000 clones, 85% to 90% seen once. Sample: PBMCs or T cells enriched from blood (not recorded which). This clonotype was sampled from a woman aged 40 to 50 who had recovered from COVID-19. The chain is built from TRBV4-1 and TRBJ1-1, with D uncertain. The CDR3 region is CASTYTGSALEAFF. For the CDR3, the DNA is TGCGCCAGCACTTACACCGGGAGCGCCCTAGAAGCTTTCTTT.